Detailed here is one T cell receptor (beta chain). This sample was taken from a study of blood T cell repertoires in COVID-19. Turning to the study itself: The United States, Italy and Spain supplied acute and convalescent COVID-19 samples. T cells, B-cell-depleted T cells, or PBMCs supplied cDNA or gDNA.

Original data processing: For nucleated cells, counts were estimated from reference gene primer amplification. Profiling relied on immunoSEQ multiplex PCR, and the TCRdb table lists in-frame clones only, not all of them. The V and J calls and clone size are taken from that table; D and trimming were inferred from the DNA. Found here are about 320,000 clones, roughly 89% of them singletons; the top ten hold roughly 10%. Germline values: CDR1 SGHRS, CDR2 YFSETQ. Trimming removed 3 bases from V and 4 bases from J, with 13 bases in between. The CDR3 sequence is 14 residues long. The rearrangement links TRBV5-1 to TRBJ1-1; D remains ambiguous. Sample: peripheral blood. This TCR derives from a woman younger than 45 with COVID-19, enrolled during active disease. DNA of the CDR3: TGCGCCAGCAGCTCTAGTACCCCATTCACTGAAGCTTTCTTT. Its protein is CASSSSTPFTEAFF.